Described below is a single TCR beta chain sequence and its context. Here immunoSEQ multiplex PCR was the method, and the copy in TCRdb shows in-frame clones only, minus some. The table has approximately 320,000 clones, around 72% seen once. This sample was included in a study of shared clonotypes between healthy human individuals. This CDR3 is 15 amino acids long. Germline lookup yields CDR1 MNHNS and CDR2 SASEGT. The V gene lost 3 bases and the J gene lost 3 bases, with 11 bases spanning the gap. The chain links TRBV6-1 to TRBJ2-2; the D gene could be TRBD1 or TRBD2 (6 bases each). The TCR was taken from a man between 25 and 39 years old in good health. Input material: memory CD4+ T cells sorted from blood. Documented subset: CD45RA-negative fraction. The CDR3 nucleotides read TGTGCCAGCAGTGATCAGGGGACTTACACCGGGGAGCTGTTTTTT. Its translation: CASSDQGTYTGELFF.